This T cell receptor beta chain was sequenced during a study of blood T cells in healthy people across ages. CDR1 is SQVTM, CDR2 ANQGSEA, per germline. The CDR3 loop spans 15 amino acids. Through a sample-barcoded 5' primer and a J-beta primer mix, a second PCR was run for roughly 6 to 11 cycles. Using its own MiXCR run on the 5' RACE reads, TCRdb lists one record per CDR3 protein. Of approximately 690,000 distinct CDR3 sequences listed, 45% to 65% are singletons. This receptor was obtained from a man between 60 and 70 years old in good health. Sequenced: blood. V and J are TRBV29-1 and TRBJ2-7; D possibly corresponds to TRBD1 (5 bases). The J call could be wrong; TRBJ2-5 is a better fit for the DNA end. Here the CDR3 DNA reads TGCAGCGGGAAAAGGGGTCTAGGCTTCGGGGAGACCCAGTACTTC. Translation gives CSGKRGLGFGETQYF.